The present TCR beta chain was sequenced within a study of blood T cell repertoires in COVID-19. Whole-study context: Italy, Spain and the United States were the sources of the convalescent and acute COVID-19 samples.

The germline V and J ends were trimmed by 3 bases and 2 bases, with 7 bases remaining between them. The CDR3 runs 13 residues. CDR1 and CDR2 (germline): SGHTA, FQGNSA. Original data processing: Using reference gene primer amplification, nucleated cell counts were estimated. Libraries were prepared by immunoSEQ multiplex PCR; TCRdb keeps only in-frame clonotypes and omits some of them. The V and J calls and clone size are taken from that table; D and trimming were inferred from the DNA. Among tens of thousands of clones listed, around 84% were seen once. The specimen was peripheral blood. The receptor was isolated from a man in his sixties or seventies with active COVID-19. The V gene is TRBV7-2, the J gene TRBJ2-5; D uncertain. As DNA, the CDR3 is TGTGCCAGCAGCTTCATAGAACAAGAGACCCAGTACTTC. Its translation: CASSFIEQETQYF.